This T cell receptor delta chain derives from a study of Vδ1+ human thymocytes. Study observations and caveats: Highly polyclonal TRG and TRD repertoires with Gaussian CDR3 length distributions appeared in thymus.

Extracted RNA was reverse transcribed into cDNA. The CDR3 regions were amplified by multiplex PCR from V-gene primers to a constant-region primer. TCRdb reprocessed the multiplex PCR reads through CATT. Among about 55,000 delta-chain clones listed, about 16% were seen once. This CDR3 region has 15 residues. Germline values: CDR1 TSWWSYY, CDR2 QGS. Points on this clone: What it recognizes is unknown. One end of the junction fails to match germline, which may point to a read error.

Source material: Vdelta1+ gamma-delta thymocytes from the thymus. Subset given: FACS-sorted CD3+ TCRalphabeta- TCRVdelta1+ TCRVdelta2- thymocytes. This receptor was identified in a boy under three years old who had congenital heart surgery. The chain couples TRDV1 to TRDJ1; D perhaps matches TRDD3 (5 bases). The CDR3 DNA follows: TGTGCTCTCGGGGAATGGCCAGCTATGGGCGTGGGACTCATCTTT. As protein: CALGEWPAMGVGLIF.